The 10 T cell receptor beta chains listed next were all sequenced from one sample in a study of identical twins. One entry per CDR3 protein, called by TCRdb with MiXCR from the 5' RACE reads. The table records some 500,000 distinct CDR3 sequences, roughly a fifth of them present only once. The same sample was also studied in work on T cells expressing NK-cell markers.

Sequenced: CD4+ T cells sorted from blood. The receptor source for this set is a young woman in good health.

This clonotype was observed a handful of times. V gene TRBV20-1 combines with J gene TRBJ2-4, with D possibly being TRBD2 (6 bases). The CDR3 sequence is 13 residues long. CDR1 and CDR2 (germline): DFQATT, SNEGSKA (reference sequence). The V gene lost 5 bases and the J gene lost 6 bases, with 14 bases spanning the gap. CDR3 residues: CSAYQGGGNIQYF. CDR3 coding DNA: TGCAGTGCTTACCAGGGAGGAGGAAACATTCAGTACTTC.

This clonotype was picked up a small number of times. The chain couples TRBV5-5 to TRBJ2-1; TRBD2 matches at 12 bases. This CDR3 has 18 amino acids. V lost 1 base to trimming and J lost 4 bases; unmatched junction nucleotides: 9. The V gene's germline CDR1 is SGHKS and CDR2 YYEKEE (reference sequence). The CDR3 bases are TGTGCCAGCAGCTTGCGGTGGGGCGGGACTAGCGGGTACAATGAGCAGTTCTTC. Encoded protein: CASSLRWGGTSGYNEQFF.

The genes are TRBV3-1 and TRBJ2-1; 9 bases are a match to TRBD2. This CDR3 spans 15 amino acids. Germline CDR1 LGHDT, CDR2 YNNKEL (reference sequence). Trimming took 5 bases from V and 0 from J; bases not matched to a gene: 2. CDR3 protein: CASSERGASYNEQFF. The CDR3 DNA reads TGTGCCAGCAGCGAGCGGGGGGCCTCCTACAATGAGCAGTTCTTC.

The CDR3 here is CASSQQGARNSPLHF. In nucleotides, the CDR3 is TGTGCCAGCAGTCAACAGGGGGCGCGGAATTCACCCCTCCACTTT. The rearrangement links TRBV12-3 or TRBV12-4 to TRBJ1-6, with 9 bases that match TRBD1. CDR3 length: 15 residues. V lost 5 bases, J lost 7 bases, and 6 bases stayed unmatched.

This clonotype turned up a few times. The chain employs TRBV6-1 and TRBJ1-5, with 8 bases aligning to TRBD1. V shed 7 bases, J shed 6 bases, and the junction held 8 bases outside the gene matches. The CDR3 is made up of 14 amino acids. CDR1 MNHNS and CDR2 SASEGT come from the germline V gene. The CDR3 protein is CASMPRGPVQPQHF. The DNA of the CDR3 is TGTGCCAGCATGCCCAGGGGGCCGGTTCAGCCCCAGCATTTT.

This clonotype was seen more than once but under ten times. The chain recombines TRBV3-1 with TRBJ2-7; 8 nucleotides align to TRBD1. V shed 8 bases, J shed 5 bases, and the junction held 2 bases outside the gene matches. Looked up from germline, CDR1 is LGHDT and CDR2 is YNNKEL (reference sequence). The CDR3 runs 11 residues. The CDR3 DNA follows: TGTGCCAGCGGACAGGGTCACGAGCAGTACTTC. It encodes CASGQGHEQYF.

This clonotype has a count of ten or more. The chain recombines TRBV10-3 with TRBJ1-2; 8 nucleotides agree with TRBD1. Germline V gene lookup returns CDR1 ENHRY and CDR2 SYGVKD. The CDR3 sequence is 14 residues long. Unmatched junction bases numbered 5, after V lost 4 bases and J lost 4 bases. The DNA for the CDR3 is TGTGCCATCAGTGGTGCAGGGGGCCCCTATGGCTACACCTTC. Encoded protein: CAISGAGGPYGYTF.

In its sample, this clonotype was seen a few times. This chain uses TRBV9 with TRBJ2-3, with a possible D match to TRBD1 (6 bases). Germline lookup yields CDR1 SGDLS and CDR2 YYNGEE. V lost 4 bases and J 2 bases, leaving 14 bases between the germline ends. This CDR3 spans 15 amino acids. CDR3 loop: CASSPTGQNTDTQYF. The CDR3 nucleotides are TGTGCCAGCAGCCCCACAGGGCAAAACACAGATACGCAGTATTTT.

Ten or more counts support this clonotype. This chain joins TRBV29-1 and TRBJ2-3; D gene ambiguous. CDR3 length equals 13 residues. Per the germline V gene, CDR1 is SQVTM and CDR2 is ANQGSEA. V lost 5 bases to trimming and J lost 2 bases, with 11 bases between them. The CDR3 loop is CSVLERPTDTQYF. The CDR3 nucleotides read TGCAGCGTTCTGGAGCGCCCCACAGATACGCAGTATTTT.

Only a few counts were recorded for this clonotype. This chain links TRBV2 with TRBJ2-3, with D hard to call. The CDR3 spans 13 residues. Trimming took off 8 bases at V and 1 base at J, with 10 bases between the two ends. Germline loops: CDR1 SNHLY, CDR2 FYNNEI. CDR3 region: CASGGSGTDTQYF. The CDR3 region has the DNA TGTGCCAGCGGTGGCAGTGGCACAGATACGCAGTATTTT.